One T cell receptor (beta chain) is described in this entry. This clonotype has only a few counts. Its antigen is still unknown. Per-nucleotide qualities are absent, and no much larger clonotype sits a single base away. The sample is drawn from a study of identical twins (dated by TCRdb to between 2015 and 2016). Describing the broader study: To test whether fetal clonotypes persist, this study deep-sequenced TCR alpha and beta repertoires from monozygotic twins, from unrelated adults of various ages, and from cord blood. To rule out contamination, the twin experiments were replicated at different times with different library preparation protocols.

Every donor was a healthy Caucasian. Three pairs of female monozygotic twins, all aged 18 to 29 years, were included in the twin cohort. Positive isolation kits from Invitrogen were used to isolate the CD4+ and CD8+ T cell populations. From cysteine to phenylalanine, the CDR3 is 16 amino acids long. The kept DNA is CDR3 alone, 48 bases in frame from the first base. From the germline V gene (reference sequence), CDR1 is LGHDT and CDR2 is YNNKEL. V is pared back by 2 bases and J by 2 bases, with 15 bases lying between the germline termini. The library came from 5' RACE. The instrument was an Illumina HiSeq 2000. Template switching added a universal primer binding site, and the final cDNA carried a unique molecular identifier that allowed TCR cDNA molecules to be counted accurately. Specific primers in the conserved constant-segment region were used to synthesize first-strand cDNA for TCR alpha and beta chains. Each cDNA library was double barcoded, with a SMART-Mk sample barcode plus Illumina barcodes, to control for contamination. TruSeq adapter sequences and Illumina sample barcodes were added in two successive PCR steps. The TCR alpha and beta cDNA libraries were sequenced on the Illumina HiSeq platform using custom primers. The published analysis was carried out like this. MiGEC processed the raw reads to extract unique molecular identifiers, while MiXCR was used to determine the CDR3 positions. For each individual, recombination models were inferred using an EM algorithm with the repgenHMM and IGoR tools. The analysis of shared clonotypes was done with the tcR package in R, with sharing normalized by the product of cloneset sizes. Out-of-frame nonproductive sequences were analyzed to study raw recombination free of thymic and clonal selection effects. TCRdb's own reprocessing of the public reads used fastp at Q25 and MiXCR and kept productive beta chains. Merged by CDR3 protein, the rows form single entries marked with the most common genes and DNA. The V and J calls come from TCRdb's annotation, not from the publication. The sample table shows some 500,000 distinct CDR3 sequences, and approximately 15% are seen once. Of the sample, around 0.57% falls within the top ten clones.

The full study reports these points: Abundant cord blood beta clonotypes carried fewer insertions; young adult naive repertoires showed a weaker similar trend, while memory repertoires showed none. Zero-insertion analyses could be partly confounded by invariant T cells such as MAIT and iNKT, though diverse VJ usage argued against such confounding for most clonotypes. Conclusions relied on cross-sectional statistical analysis, since the same donors could not be followed over many years. Compared with coincidental sharing between unrelated individuals, out-of-frame TCR alpha sequences shared between twins showed an excess of sequences with low generation probability. In beta out-of-frame sequences, excess twin sharing was weaker, because having fewer shared sequences lowered the signal-to-noise ratio. Out-of-frame TCR alpha sharing in monozygotic twins was systematically underestimated by recombination models, whereas sharing between unrelated individuals was in agreement with the recombination models.

These records were also assigned to another study, of yellow fever vaccine responses in identical twins. That second publication adds: The authors reported that the T cell response to vaccination in identical twins appeared partly convergent and partly personalized. Focusing on identical twins, the study followed the T cell clones that responded to the vaccine, and did so with precision.

The receptor was isolated from a woman aged 18-29 years in good health. Specimen: CD4+ T cells sorted from blood. Recombination linked TRBV3-1 to TRBJ1-2; TRBD1 could be the D gene, as 6 bases match. The CDR3 corresponds to CASSQNALQGNYGYTF. The DNA sequence follows: TGTGCCAGCAGCCAAAACGCACTACAGGGAAACTATGGCTACACCTTC.